This is a list of T cell receptor beta chains from one sample in a study of T cell responses to AZD1222 COVID-19 vaccine. The table came from immunoSEQ multiplex PCR; TCRdb's copy has only in-frame clones and leaves some out. This sample has around 120,000 clones, with 90% to 95% found just once. Here the sequenced sample was peripheral blood, taken on day 0 of AZD1222 vaccination. The receptors stem from an adult in good health. The CDR3 runs from the conserved cysteine through the conserved F or W. The D gene is left open where the match is weak. Clone size appears in some rows only: once, few, many, or a class for an expanded clone.

abundance	v_gene	j_gene	d_gene	CDR3nt	CDR3aa
.	TRBV3-1/TRBV3-2	TRBJ1-1	.	TGTGCCAGCAGCCCTAAACGGTCCACTGAAGCTTTCTTT	CASSPKRSTEAFF
.	TRBV7-2	TRBJ2-7	.	TGTGCCAGCAGAAGCTACGAGCAGTACTTC	CASRSYEQYF
.	TRBV6-2/TRBV6-3	TRBJ2-7	TRBD2	TGTGCCAGCAGTTACGGGACTAGTCTTGAGCAGTACTTC	CASSYGTSLEQYF
.	TRBV6-5	TRBJ2-7	.	TGTGCCAGCTGGGGCCGGGGGGCGCACTACGAGCAGTACTTC	CASWGRGAHYEQYF
.	TRBV29-1	TRBJ2-5	TRBD2	TGCAGCGTGCTCGCCGGGGGGAGGACCCAGTACTTC	CSVLAGGRTQYF
.	TRBV6-6	TRBJ1-4	.	TGTGCCAGCAGTTTCGGTTACCGCCCCGAGGAACTGTTTTTT	CASSFGYRPEELFF
.	TRBV28	TRBJ1-6	TRBD1	TGTGCCAGCAGTGGCAGGGGGACCGGGTTACAGAGTACATATAATTCACCCCTCCACTTT	CASSGRGTGLQSTYNSPLHF
.	TRBV7-2	TRBJ2-1	TRBD2	TGTGCCAGCAGCTTGACAGGACTAGCGGGAGGGCAAGTTGAGCAGTTCTTC	CASSLTGLAGGQVEQFF
few	TRBV4-1	TRBJ1-1	.	TGCGCCAGCAGCCGTGGCAGGGACACTGAAGCTTTCTTT	CASSRGRDTEAFF
.	TRBV9	TRBJ1-2	.	TGTGCCAGCAGCGAGAGGGGATTTGGGGACACCTTC	CASSERGFGDTF
.	TRBV7-7	TRBJ2-3	TRBD1	TGTGCCAGCAGCCAACCCCCCGGGACAGGAAGAAAGGGCACAGATACGCAGTATTTT	CASSQPPGTGRKGTDTQYF
.	TRBV5-1	TRBJ2-3	.	TGCGCCAGCAGTGTAGGGGGTGCAGATACGCAGTATTTT	CASSVGGADTQYF
.	TRBV2	TRBJ1-5	.	TGTGCCAGCAGCTTAGCTAGCAATCAGCCCCAGCATTTT	CASSLASNQPQHF
.	TRBV28	TRBJ2-6	.	TGTGCCAGCAGTTTATTGAGTCTGTCTGGGGCCAACGTCCTGACTTTC	CASSLLSLSGANVLTF
.	TRBV21-1	TRBJ2-7	.	TGTGCCAGCAGCAAAGAAGGCAGGGGAGAGTTCCACTACGAGCAGTACTTC	CASSKEGRGEFHYEQYF
.	TRBV2	TRBJ2-1	.	TGTGCCAGCAGTTTCTGGGGGACCTACAATGAGCAGTTCTTC	CASSFWGTYNEQFF
.	TRBV6-1	TRBJ2-1	TRBD2	TGTGCCAGCAGTGAAACGGCGGGAGTCTACAATGAGCAGTTCTTC	CASSETAGVYNEQFF
.	TRBV19	TRBJ1-4	.	TGTGCCAGTAGCGTATATGTCAGATGCCAGGGAGAAAAACTGTTTTTT	CASSVYVRCQGEKLFF
.	TRBV4-3	TRBJ2-7	.	TGCGCCAGCAGCCAAGATCCGAGGCAAGGGGACGAGCAGTACTTC	CASSQDPRQGDEQYF
.	TRBV9	TRBJ2-7	TRBD1	TGTGCCAGCAGCCCCGACAGGGGGGTCACCTACGAGCAGTACTTC	CASSPDRGVTYEQYF
.	TRBV11-1	TRBJ1-5	TRBD1	TGTGCCAGCAGTCAGGGGGCCTGGCAGCCCCAGCATTTT	CASSQGAWQPQHF
.	TRBV7-2	TRBJ1-1	.	TGTGCCAGCAGCTTAGGCAGAACTGAAGCTTTCTTT	CASSLGRTEAFF
.	TRBV15	TRBJ1-5	.	TGTGCCACCAGCAGAGATCGGGTCCGGCCCCAGCATTTT	CATSRDRVRPQHF